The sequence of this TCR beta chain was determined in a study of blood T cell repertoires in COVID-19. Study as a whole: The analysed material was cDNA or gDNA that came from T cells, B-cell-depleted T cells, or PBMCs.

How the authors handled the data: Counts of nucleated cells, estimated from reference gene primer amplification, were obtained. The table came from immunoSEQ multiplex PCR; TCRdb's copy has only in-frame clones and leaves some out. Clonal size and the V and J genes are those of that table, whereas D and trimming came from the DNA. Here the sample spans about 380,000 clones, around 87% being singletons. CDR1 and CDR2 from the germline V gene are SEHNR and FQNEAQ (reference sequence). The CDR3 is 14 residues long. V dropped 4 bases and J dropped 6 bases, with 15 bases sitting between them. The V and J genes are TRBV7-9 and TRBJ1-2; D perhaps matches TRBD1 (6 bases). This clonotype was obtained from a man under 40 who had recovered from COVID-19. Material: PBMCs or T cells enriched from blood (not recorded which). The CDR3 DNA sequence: TGTGCCAGCAGCTACCCCCGCGGGGGCAATGGCTACACCTTC. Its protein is CASSYPRGGNGYTF.